This T cell receptor beta chain was captured in a study of cytomegalovirus exposure and HLA in healthy donors. Researchers ran the PCR with 60 Vbeta and 13 Jbeta primers. Assay used: immunoSEQ multiplex PCR; TCRdb lists only in-frame clones, some missing. This sample yields about 120,000 clones, of which roughly four fifths are seen a single time; approximately 3.6% belongs to the top ten. The CDR3 runs 12 residues. Germline loops: CDR1 SNHLY, CDR2 FYNNEI. The clonotype comes from a woman aged 40 to 49 in good health and CMV-seropositive. The chain uses TRBV2 and TRBJ2-5, with D hard to call. The tail of the sequence fits TRBJ2-7 better, so the J call may be wrong. The sequenced material came from PBMCs. CDR3 sequence reads: CASSENVYEQYF. The CDR3 DNA reads TGTGCCAGCAGCGAAAATGTCTACGAGCAGTACTTC.